This T cell receptor beta chain was identified in a study of early T cells in non-severe SARS-CoV-2 infection. Overall study: Sequencing used unsorted whole-blood bulk RNA, so chains lack pairing. General observations from the study: VDJdb-based annotation leaned toward anti-spike CD8 responses and missed private and CD4 specificities.

The protocol attached unique molecular identifiers to individual cDNA molecules. TCRdb redid the calling of the 5' RACE reads with MiXCR, one entry per CDR3 protein. The table has 69,000 or so distinct CDR3 sequences, about 12% seen once. In its sample, this clonotype was seen a few times. Its specificity is unknown. The germline CDR1 and CDR2 sequences are SEHNR and FQNEAQ (reference sequence). With 2 bases clipped from V and 7 bases from J, the junction kept 10 bases outside the gene matches. CDR3 length equals 16 residues. V and J are TRBV7-9 and TRBJ2-1, with 8 bases lining up with TRBD2. The TCR originated in an adult who was a healthcare worker with PCR-confirmed SARS-CoV-2 infection or an uninfected control (not recorded which). The sequenced sample consisted of whole blood. The CDR3 sequence: CASSLSGGGYGNEQFF. CDR3 in DNA: TGTGCCAGCAGCTTAAGCGGGGGCGGGTACGGGAATGAGCAGTTCTTC.